Below are 20 T cell receptor beta chains sequenced from a single sample in a study of cytomegalovirus exposure and HLA in healthy donors. Amplification used 60 Vbeta primers and 13 Jbeta primers. Clones were read by immunoSEQ multiplex PCR, and TCRdb kept only the in-frame ones, dropping some. The sample lists 150,000 to 200,000 clones, roughly 80% occurring once. Material: PBMCs. The receptors stem from a woman aged 40 to 50 in good health and CMV-seropositive.

This rearrangement joins TRBV4-2 to TRBJ1-2; 7 nucleotides match TRBD1. The CDR3 totals 15 residues. V was pared by 1 base and J by 3 bases, with 5 bases of the junction left unmatched. Germline-derived CDR1 and CDR2 are LGHNA and YNFKEQ. The CDR3 DNA sequence: TGTGCCAGCAGCCAAGGCCTCAGGGGGGACTATGGCTACACCTTC. As protein: CASSQGLRGDYGYTF.

CDR3 DNA sequence: TGCGCCAGCAGGCAGGGGGGATCCAGAGACATGAACACTGAAGCTTTCTTT. It yields the protein CASRQGGSRDMNTEAFF. The J gene is TRBJ1-1, the V gene TRBV23-1, with 7 bases lining up with TRBD1. TRBV23-1 is labeled an ORF, and its function is uncertain. Germline trimming cut 6 bases from V and 0 bases from J; bases unmatched to any gene: 13. The CDR3 runs 17 residues.

The chain employs TRBV28 and TRBJ1-6; 10 positions agree with TRBD1. Trimming cost V 5 bases and J 6 bases; bases outside gene matches: 7. There are 16 residues in the CDR3. From germline, CDR1 is MDHEN and CDR2 SYDVKM. The CDR3 coding sequence is TGTGCCAGCAGTCTTCCCCGGGACAGGGGTAATTCACCCCTCCACTTT. This gives the protein CASSLPRDRGNSPLHF.

The rearrangement links TRBV10-1 to TRBJ2-1; TRBD2 matches 10 bases. J lost 8 bases, V lost 11 bases, and 15 bases had no gene match. CDR1 and CDR2 (germline): WNHNN, SYGVQD (reference sequence). This CDR3 has 15 residues. CDR3 nucleotide sequence: TGCGCCCGCACTACTAGCGGGATGGTTACGGATGAGCAGTTCTTC. It specifies CARTTSGMVTDEQFF.

This clone was seen only a few times. This chain connects TRBV28 to TRBJ2-7; 9 bases are a match to TRBD2. Trimming took 3 bases from V and 3 from J; bases not matched to a gene: 12. CDR1 MDHEN and CDR2 SYDVKM come from the germline V gene. The CDR3 runs 17 residues. The CDR3, as DNA: TGTGCCAGCAGTTTCCCCCTTAAGATTAGCGGGAGCTACGAGCAGTACTTC. It codes for CASSFPLKISGSYEQYF.

This clone was counted a single time. A read error is likely, as this CDR3 ends without the conserved phenylalanine or tryptophan. The chain joins TRBV4-2 to TRBJ1-2; D not resolved. The CDR3 length is 14 residues. CDR1 is LGHNA, CDR2 YNFKEQ, per germline. Between the trimmed V and J ends, which lost 4 bases and 6 bases, there was a span of 15 bases. Here the CDR3 reads CASSPKGGRDGYTL. The CDR3 region has the DNA TGTGCCAGCAGCCCTAAAGGAGGACGGGATGGCTACACCCTC.

V usage is TRBV27 and J usage is TRBJ1-2; perhaps TRBD1 as D (5 bases). This CDR3 region has 15 residues. Germline-derived CDR1 and CDR2 are MNHEY and SMNVEV (reference sequence). V was pared by 5 bases and J by 2 bases, with 15 bases between. The CDR3 region has the DNA TGTGCCAGCAGTATAGCCTCAACAGGCAACTATGGCTACACCTTC. Amino acids: CASSIASTGNYGYTF.

CDR3 loop: CASSPQRTGQPQHF. The DNA for the CDR3 is TGTGCCAGCAGCCCCCAACGAACGGGGCAGCCCCAGCATTTT. This rearrangement joins TRBV7-8 to TRBJ1-5; D is undetermined. Trimming pared 5 bases from V and 7 bases from J, leaving 15 bases between. The CDR3 is 14 residues long. Germline V lookup: CDR1 SGHVS, CDR2 FQNEAQ.

This chain uses TRBV19 with TRBJ1-5; D is unresolved. The CDR3 runs to 17 residues. The germline gives CDR1 LNHDA, CDR2 SQIVND (reference sequence). Trimming took 4 bases from V and 0 from J, leaving 16 bases between them. The CDR3 sequence: CASSKPDQSYSNQPQHF. DNA for the CDR3: TGTGCCAGTAGTAAACCCGATCAGTCTTATAGCAATCAGCCCCAGCATTTT.

The rearrangement joins TRBV7-9 to TRBJ2-3; 7 bases align to TRBD2. Germline lookup yields CDR1 SEHNR and CDR2 FQNEAQ (reference sequence). J gave up 2 bases and V 5 bases, and 10 bases lay outside the gene matches. The CDR3 loop spans 16 amino acids. CDR3 loop: CASSPRRLALTDTQYF. CDR3 coding DNA: TGTGCCAGCAGCCCCCGCCGACTAGCCCTCACAGATACGCAGTATTTT.

V and J are TRBV19 and TRBJ1-5; 8 bases align to TRBD1. With 3 bases clipped from V and 5 bases from J, the junction kept 9 bases outside the gene matches. The CDR3 is made up of 16 amino acids. CDR1 LNHDA and CDR2 SQIVND come from the germline V gene (reference sequence). The CDR3 protein is CASSIPGQAFHQPQHF. CDR3 in DNA: TGTGCCAGTAGTATTCCGGGACAGGCTTTCCATCAGCCCCAGCATTTT.

V is TRBV11-2 and J is TRBJ2-5, with unresolved D. The J call is in doubt because the DNA end fits TRBJ2-7 better. The length of the CDR3 is 13 residues. Germline lookup yields CDR1 SGHAT and CDR2 FQNNGV. CDR3 sequence (DNA): TGTGCCAGCAGCTTAGAAGATCGATACGAGCAGTACTTC. Protein: CASSLEDRYEQYF.

The chain couples TRBV5-1 to TRBJ2-3; 9 bases align to TRBD2. V lost 7 bases and J lost 6; bases outside the gene matches: 12. The CDR3 length is 15 residues. Germline V gene lookup returns CDR1 SGHRS and CDR2 YFSETQ. The CDR3 region has the DNA TGCGCCAGCGGGGGGAATACCGGGACTAGCGATACGCAGTATTTT. This codes for CASGGNTGTSDTQYF.

CDR3 DNA: TGTGCCAGCAGCACTAATTGGGGGACAGGGTCTATCCACGAGCAGTACTTC. As protein: CASSTNWGTGSIHEQYF. The rearrangement joins TRBV28 to TRBJ2-7, with 9 bases aligning to TRBD1. Trimming at V came to 6 bases and at J to 5 bases, leaving 17 bases not matched to a gene. The CDR3 consists of 17 residues. The V gene's germline CDR1 is MDHEN and CDR2 SYDVKM.

As to this clone: One end of the junction varies from germline; a read error may be responsible. V and J are TRBV4-1 and TRBJ1-2, with 8 bases lining up with TRBD1. The CDR3 spans 14 residues. Germline CDR1 is MGHRA and CDR2 is YSYEKL. CDR3 coding DNA: TGCGCCAGCAGCCAAGGGACAGGGAACTCTGGCTACACCTTC. It specifies CASSQGTGNSGYTF.

V usage is TRBV7-9 and J usage is TRBJ1-5; the match to TRBD1 covers 8 bases. Germline lookup yields CDR1 SEHNR and CDR2 FQNEAQ (reference sequence). J was trimmed by 1 base and V by 5 bases; bases with no gene match: 4. The CDR3 has 15 amino acids. CDR3 region: CASSKDRASNQPQHF. CDR3 coding DNA: TGTGCCAGCAGCAAGGACAGGGCAAGCAATCAGCCCCAGCATTTT.

This clone turned up a few times. This chain joins TRBV6-1 and TRBJ2-7; a weak D match, TRBD2 (5 bases). Trimming removed 0 bases from V and 0 bases from J, with 12 bases in between. The CDR3 is 16 residues long. CDR1 and CDR2 (germline): MNHNS, SASEGT. This chain's CDR3 is CASSEAILGGSYEQYF. The CDR3 DNA reads TGTGCCAGCAGTGAAGCTATACTAGGTGGCTCCTACGAGCAGTACTTC.

The CDR3 sequence: CASGQNQDYGYTF. The DNA of the CDR3 is TGCGCCAGTGGACAGAATCAAGACTATGGCTACACCTTC. The genes are TRBV5-1 and TRBJ1-2; D might be TRBD1 (6 bases). V lost 8 bases and J lost 3, with 14 bases in between. The germline V gene has CDR1 SGHRS and CDR2 YFSETQ. CDR3 length: 13 amino acids. The whole variable domain, remainder taken from reference TRBV5-1 and TRBJ1-2, is KAGVTQTPRYLIKTRGQQVTLSCSPISGHRSVSWYQQTPGQGLQFLFEYFSETQRNKGNFPGRFSGRQFSNSRSEMNVSTLELGDSALYLCASGQNQDYGYTFGSGTRLTVV.

The gene calls are TRBV2 and TRBJ2-2; D unclear. Trimming took 2 bases from V and 1 from J, leaving 8 bases between them. The CDR3 spans 15 residues. The V gene's germline CDR1 is SNHLY and CDR2 FYNNEI. The CDR3 loop reads CASSETELNTGELFF. DNA of the CDR3: TGTGCCAGCAGTGAAACAGAGCTGAACACCGGGGAGCTGTTTTTT. The whole variable domain, remainder taken from reference TRBV2 and TRBJ2-2, is EPEVTQTPSHQVTQMGQEVILRCVPISNHLYFYWYRQILGQKVEFLVSFYNNEISEKSEIFDDQFSVERPDGSNFTLKIRSTKLEDSAMYFCASSETELNTGELFFGEGSRLTVL.

The chain couples TRBV28 to TRBJ1-1; D remains ambiguous. The germline V and J ends were trimmed by 6 bases and 4 bases, with 21 bases remaining between them. Germline V CDR1 and CDR2: MDHEN, SYDVKM. This CDR3 region has 16 residues. In DNA form, the CDR3 reads TGTGCCAGCAGCCAACCTTCTGAGCGGGTGTCCACTGAAGCTTTCTTT. This sequence encodes CASSQPSERVSTEAFF. The full variable domain, rest sourced from reference TRBV28 and TRBJ1-1, is DVKVTQSSRYLVKRTGEKVFLECVQDMDHENMFWYRQDPGLGLRLIYFSYDVKMKEKGDIPEGYSVSREKKERFSLILESASTNQTSMYLCASSQPSERVSTEAFFGQGTRLTVV.